This is a list of T cell receptor beta chains from one sample in a study of tumor-infiltrating lymphocytes in oesophageal squamous cell carcinoma. TCRdb re-derived calls from the PCR reads in MiXCR, one entry per CDR3 protein. The table includes about 15,000 distinct CDR3 sequences, under 70% detected once. The material sequenced was esophageal tumor tissue. The source is a female donor with esophageal squamous cell carcinoma. The CDR3 runs from the conserved cysteine through the conserved F or W. Fields, in order: clone size, CDR3 length, V gene, D gene, J gene, CDR3 DNA, CDR3 protein. A D gene is named only where the DNA matches it firmly. Only part of the rows carry a size: once, few, many, or a class if the clone is expanded.

NA	14	TRBV5-1	NA	TRBJ2-1	TGCGCCAGCAGCCAGGCGGCGGGGCGGAATGAGCAGTTCTTC	CASSQAAGRNEQFF
NA	14	TRBV7-3	TRBD1	TRBJ2-7	TGTGCCAGCAGCTTGTCAGGGGGCTTCGACGAGCAGTACTTC	CASSLSGGFDEQYF
NA	14	TRBV6-1	TRBD2	TRBJ2-3	TGTGCCAGCAGGCAGCGGGGGGGCACAGATACGCAGTATTTT	CASRQRGGTDTQYF
many	11	TRBV7-2	NA	TRBJ2-7	TGTGCCAGCAGCCTCACATACGAGCAGTACTTC	CASSLTYEQYF
many	16	TRBV5-4	TRBD2	TRBJ2-2	TGTGCCAGCAGCTCCCTAGCGGGAAAGAACACCGGGGAGCTGTTTTTT	CASSSLAGKNTGELFF
NA	16	TRBV7-8	NA	TRBJ2-5	TGTGCCAGCAGCTTAGGCGTAGGTGGGGACCAAGAGACCCAGTACTTC	CASSLGVGGDQETQYF
many	14	TRBV5-4	NA	TRBJ2-7	TGTGCCAGCAGCTTGGTATTGGGTGACTACGAGCAGTACTTC	CASSLVLGDYEQYF
few	17	TRBV4-1	NA	TRBJ2-7	TGCGCCAGCAGCCCCAGGGTTCCACTCTCCCTTATCTACGAGCAGTACTTC	CASSPRVPLSLIYEQYF
once	12	TRBV7-2	NA	TRBJ1-3	TGTGCCAGCAGCTTATCACCCGGTACCATATATTTT	CASSLSPGTIYF
NA	15	TRBV6-1	TRBD2	TRBJ2-4	TGTGCCAGCAGTGATTGGGCGGGGGGGTACAATGAGCAGTACTTC	CASSDWAGGYNEQYF
NA	15	TRBV27	NA	TRBJ2-1	TGTGCCAGCAGTTTATCCGGTTACGGGGGCAATGAGCAGTTCTTC	CASSLSGYGGNEQFF
few	15	TRBV7-2	NA	TRBJ2-5	TGTGCCAGCAGCTTTACCGGGACCTCTCAAGAGACCCAGTACTTC	CASSFTGTSQETQYF
many	17	TRBV4-1	TRBD2	TRBJ2-1	TGCGCCAGCAGCCAAATACCCGGGACTAGTATTGGCAATGAGCAGTTCTTC	CASSQIPGTSIGNEQFF
NA	13	TRBV7-6	NA	TRBJ2-1	TGTGCTAGCAGCTTCTCGGCTGGCAATGAGCAGTTCTTC	CASSFSAGNEQFF
NA	13	TRBV7-6	NA	TRBJ2-5	TGTGCTAGCAGCCGGGACGGACAAGAGACCCAGTACTTC	CASSRDGQETQYF
few	11	TRBV20-1	NA	TRBJ2-1	TGCAGTGCTAGGGACTACAATGAGCAGTTCTTC	CSARDYNEQFF
NA	16	TRBV7-6	TRBD2	TRBJ2-5	TGTGCCAGCAGCCCCCCGACTAGCGGGAGCTTCGAGACCCAGTACTTC	CASSPPTSGSFETQYF
NA	13	TRBV3-1	NA	TRBJ2-2	TGTGCCAGCAGGGGGGCGAGCACCGGGGAGCTGTTTTTT	CASRGASTGELFF
many	16	TRBV27	NA	TRBJ2-7	TGTGCCAGCAGTTTCCTCCTTGGTGGCCCCGCGGGGGAGCAGTACTTC	CASSFLLGGPAGEQYF
few	14	TRBV5-4	NA	TRBJ2-3	TGTGCCAGCAGCCCGGGACTGATTACAGATACGCAGTATTTT	CASSPGLITDTQYF
NA	15	TRBV28	TRBD2	TRBJ2-7	TGTGCCAGCAGCTTGACTAGCGGCCCTCTGACCGAGCAGTACTTC	CASSLTSGPLTEQYF
many	13	TRBV12-3/TRBV12-4	NA	TRBJ2-1	TGTGCCAGCAGTTTAGCAGTTCGGAGGGAGCAGTTCTTC	CASSLAVRREQFF
NA	11	TRBV6-1	NA	TRBJ2-1	TGTGCCAGCAGCTGGTCCAATGAGCAGTTCTTC	CASSWSNEQFF
NA	18	TRBV24-1	TRBD2	TRBJ2-3	TGTGCCACCAGTGGGACTAGCGGGGGGGCCGCAGGCACAGATACGCAGTATTTT	CATSGTSGGAAGTDTQYF
many	13	TRBV14	TRBD1	TRBJ2-7	TGTGCCAGCAGGAGGACAGGGGCCTACGAGCAGTACTTC	CASRRTGAYEQYF
medium-sized	15	TRBV27	NA	TRBJ1-3	TGTGCCAGCAGTTTATCCGGTAGCTCTGGAAACACCATATATTTT	CASSLSGSSGNTIYF
once	14	TRBV6-1	NA	TRBJ2-6	TGTGCCAGCAGTGGTGCAGCTGGGGCCAACGTCCTGACTTTC	CASSGAAGANVLTF
medium-sized	17	TRBV24-1	TRBD1	TRBJ2-5	TGTGCCACCAGTGATCCGAACCCCGGGACAGGGCATAAGACCCAGTACTTC	CATSDPNPGTGHKTQYF
NA	16	TRBV7-2	NA	TRBJ2-6	TGTGCCAGCAGCCACGACAGGAGGTCTGGGGCCAACGTCCTGACTTTC	CASSHDRRSGANVLTF
NA	14	TRBV7-2	NA	TRBJ2-7	TGTGCCAGCAGCCCCAGCCAGGGATTCTACGAGCAGTACTTC	CASSPSQGFYEQYF
NA	14	TRBV7-8	NA	TRBJ2-7	TGTGCCAGCAGCTTACGGGACTTGACCTACGAGCAGTACTTC	CASSLRDLTYEQYF
NA	13	TRBV24-1	NA	TRBJ2-5	TGTGCCACCAGTGATTCAGGGGTGGAGACCCAGTACTTC	CATSDSGVETQYF
few	15	TRBV7-3	TRBD2	TRBJ2-1	TGTGCCAGCAGCTTAATGACGGGAGGGCCGGGTGAGCAGTTCTTC	CASSLMTGGPGEQFF
NA	14	TRBV7-2	NA	TRBJ2-7	TGTGCCAGCAGCGCCCCCCTGACAAACCACGAGCAGTACTTC	CASSAPLTNHEQYF
many	14	TRBV7-2	NA	TRBJ2-6	TGTGCCAGCAGCTTAATCGCTGGGGCCAACGTCCTGACTTTC	CASSLIAGANVLTF
NA	15	TRBV10-3	NA	TRBJ2-5	TGTGCCATCAGTGTCGGAGGGGATCGAGAGGGTGAGCAGTACTTC	CAISVGGDREGEQYF
few	14	TRBV12-3/TRBV12-4	NA	TRBJ2-5	TGTGCCAGCAGTTCCGAGGCTAATAGGGAGACCCAGTACTTC	CASSSEANRETQYF
once	14	TRBV7-6	TRBD1	TRBJ2-7	TGTGCCAGCAGCCTCGGGACAGTGAATTACGAGCAGTACTTC	CASSLGTVNYEQYF
NA	16	TRBV7-8	TRBD1	TRBJ2-5	TGTGCCAGCAGGTTGGGGGGACAGGGCTACCAAGAGACCCAGTACTTC	CASRLGGQGYQETQYF
NA	14	TRBV7-9	NA	TRBJ2-2	TGTGCCAGCAGCTTAGCGGGTAACACCGGGGAGCTGTTTTTT	CASSLAGNTGELFF
few	15	TRBV7-6	NA	TRBJ2-7	TGTGCCAGCAGCTTATATAGTACAGGGAAAAACGAGCAGTACTTC	CASSLYSTGKNEQYF
once	13	TRBV6-1	NA	TRBJ2-2	TGTGCCAGCACCCGGGGTAGTACCGGGGAGCTGTTTTTT	CASTRGSTGELFF
once	15	TRBV4-1	NA	TRBJ1-5	TGCGCCAGCAGCCAAAAGGACATGAGCAATCAGCCCCAGCATTTT	CASSQKDMSNQPQHF
few	17	TRBV7-4	NA	TRBJ2-1	TGTGCCAGCAGCTTATCCCCGAGCGGTCTCTCCTACAATGAGCAGTTCTTC	CASSLSPSGLSYNEQFF
NA	15	TRBV7-2	NA	TRBJ1-4	TGTGCCAGCAGCCTCAGCGCGGGGGCTGGTGAAAAACTGTTTTTT	CASSLSAGAGEKLFF
few	12	TRBV9	NA	TRBJ2-5	TGTGCCAGCAGCGTAGGCCAAGAGACCCAGTACTTC	CASSVGQETQYF
NA	16	TRBV7-2	TRBD2	TRBJ2-1	TGTGCCAGCAGCTTAGCTAGCGGGAGGGACTACAATGAGCAGTTCTTC	CASSLASGRDYNEQFF
NA	14	TRBV7-3	NA	TRBJ2-1	TGTGCCAGCAGCTTCTCCGGGGCCTACAATGAGCAGTTCTTC	CASSFSGAYNEQFF
NA	15	TRBV6-1	TRBD1	TRBJ1-2	TGTGCCAGCAGTGAAGGGACAGGGGCCCCCTATGGCTACACCTTC	CASSEGTGAPYGYTF
NA	13	TRBV10-1	TRBD2	TRBJ2-1	TGCGCCAGCAGTGTTAGCGGGAGGGGTGAGCAGTTCTTC	CASSVSGRGEQFF
few	13	TRBV7-8	NA	TRBJ2-1	TGTGCCAGCAGCCCGGGACTGAACAATGAGCAGTTCTTC	CASSPGLNNEQFF
NA	13	TRBV7-6	NA	TRBJ2-3	TGTGCCAGCAGCTTAATTTGGGGTGAAAAACTGTATTTT	CASSLIWGEKLYF
NA	12	TRBV7-9	TRBD2	TRBJ2-1	TGTGCCAGCAGCACCAGTAGCGGGGGGCAGTTCTTC	CASSTSSGGQFF
many	16	TRBV18	NA	TRBJ1-2	TGTGCCAGCTCACAGCGCACCCGTGAGGGCGGCTATGGCTACACCTTC	CASSQRTREGGYGYTF